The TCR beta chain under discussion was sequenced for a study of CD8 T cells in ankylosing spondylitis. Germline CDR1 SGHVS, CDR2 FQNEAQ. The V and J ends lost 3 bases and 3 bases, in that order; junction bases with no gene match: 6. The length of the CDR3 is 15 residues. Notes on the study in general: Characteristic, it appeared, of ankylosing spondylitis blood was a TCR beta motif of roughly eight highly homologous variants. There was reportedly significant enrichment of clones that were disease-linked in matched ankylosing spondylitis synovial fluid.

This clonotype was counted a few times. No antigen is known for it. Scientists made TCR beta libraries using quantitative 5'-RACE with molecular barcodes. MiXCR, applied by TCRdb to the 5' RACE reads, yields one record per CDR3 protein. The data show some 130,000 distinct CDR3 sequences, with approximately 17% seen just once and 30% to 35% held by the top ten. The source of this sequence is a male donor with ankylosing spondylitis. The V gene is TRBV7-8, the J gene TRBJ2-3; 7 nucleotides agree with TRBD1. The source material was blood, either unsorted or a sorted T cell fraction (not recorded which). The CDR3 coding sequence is TGTGCCAGCAGCTTGGCAGGGGGAGCAACAGATACGCAGTATTTT. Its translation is CASSLAGGATDTQYF. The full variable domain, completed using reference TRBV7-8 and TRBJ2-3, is GAGVSQSPRYKVAKRGQDVALRCDPISGHVSLFWYQQALGQGPEFLTYFQNEAQLDKSGLPSDRFFAERPEGSVSTLKIQRTQQEDSAVYLCASSLAGGATDTQYFGPGTRLTVL.